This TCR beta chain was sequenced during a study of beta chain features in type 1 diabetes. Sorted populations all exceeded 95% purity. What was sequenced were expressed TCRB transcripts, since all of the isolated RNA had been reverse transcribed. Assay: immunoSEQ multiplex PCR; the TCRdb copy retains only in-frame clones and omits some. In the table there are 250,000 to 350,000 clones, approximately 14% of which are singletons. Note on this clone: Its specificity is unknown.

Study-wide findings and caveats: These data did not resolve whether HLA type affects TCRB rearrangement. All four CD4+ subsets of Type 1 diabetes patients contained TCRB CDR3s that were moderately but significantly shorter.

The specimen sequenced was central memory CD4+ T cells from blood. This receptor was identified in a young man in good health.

DNA of the CDR3: TGCGCCAGCAGCTCACAGGGGGCGGGGTTGGAGACCCAGTACTTC. Protein product: CASSSQGAGLETQYF. The chain joins TRBV5-1 to TRBJ2-5, with 9 positions matching TRBD1. The CDR3 contains 15 residues. J gave up 5 bases and V 3 bases, and 8 bases lay outside the gene matches. Germline V CDR1 and CDR2: SGHRS, YFSETQ.